This T cell receptor (beta chain) emerged from a study of T cells in Graves' hyperthyroidism and ophthalmopathy. About the study: It was at initial diagnosis, before any treatment, that peripheral blood was collected.

A patient was excluded if there was uncontrolled infection, other autoimmune disease, pregnancy or lactation. This clonotype has ten or more counts. Amplification targeted TCR beta CDR3 regions from RNA transcripts. HTBI primers drove first-round RT-PCR of the TCR CDR3. TCRdb re-called the multiplex PCR reads with MiXCR, one entry per CDR3 protein. The sample lists 350,000 to 400,000 distinct CDR3 sequences; around 13% were seen once. V gave up 2 bases and J gave up 1 base, with 9 bases separating them. The CDR3 contains 15 residues. This sequence joins TRBV12-3 or TRBV12-4 and TRBJ1-5, with unresolved D. The receptor was derived from a woman between 55 and 75 years old with Graves' hyperthyroidism. Sequencing was carried out using blood. In nucleotides, the CDR3 is TGTGCCAGCAGTTTAATGGGGTTAAGCAATCAGCCCCAGCATTTT. It codes for CASSLMGLSNQPQHF.